This note documents a single T cell receptor (beta chain) sequence. The data derive from a study of blood T cell repertoires in COVID-19. This CDR3 has 17 amino acids. From germline, CDR1 is LNHDA and CDR2 SQIVND (reference sequence). V lost 5 bases, J lost 4 bases, and 15 bases stayed unmatched. How the authors handled the data: Reference gene primer amplification in the assay estimated nucleated cell counts. Using immunoSEQ multiplex PCR, the repertoire was profiled, and TCRdb retains in-frame clones only, with some absent. The V and J calls and clone size come from that table; D and trimming were worked out from the DNA. The repertoire holds about 140,000 clones, with 80% to 90% as singletons.

Sequenced material: peripheral blood. The source of this sequence is a man aged 50 to 59 with active COVID-19. V usage is TRBV19 and J usage is TRBJ2-5; the match to TRBD2 covers 8 bases. CDR3 nucleotide sequence: TGTGCCAGTAGTGTCGTACGACTAGCGTCGGGCGGAGAGACCCAGTACTTC. Translated, it gives CASSVVRLASGGETQYF.